Listed below are T cell receptor beta chains from one sample, sequenced in a study of blood T cell repertoires in COVID-19. Generated by immunoSEQ multiplex PCR, the TCRdb table keeps only in-frame clones and is missing some. The sample has some 260,000 clones; about 88% are singletons. Sample: peripheral blood. These receptors originate from a woman aged 40 to 49 who had recovered from COVID-19. CDR3s include the opening cysteine and the closing phenylalanine or tryptophan. Each record gives: D gene, clone size, J gene, V gene, CDR3 protein, CDR3 DNA. D genes are given only for firm matches. Clone size is stated in some rows and not others, as once, few, many or a class when expanded.

TRBD1 | - | TRBJ2-6 | TRBV5-6 | CASSFFRGQGASGANVLTF | TGTGCCAGCAGCTTTTTTAGGGGACAGGGGGCAAGTGGGGCCAACGTCCTGACTTTC
- | - | TRBJ2-1 | TRBV2 | CASSDTYNEQFF | TGTGCCAGCAGTGACACTTACAATGAGCAGTTCTTC
- | - | TRBJ1-1 | TRBV19 | CASSIGRTANTEAFF | TGTGCCAGTAGTATAGGGAGGACGGCGAACACTGAAGCTTTCTTT
TRBD1 | - | TRBJ1-2 | TRBV7-9 | CASSQGGGYTF | TGTGCCAGCAGCCAAGGGGGCGGCTACACCTTC
TRBD1 | - | TRBJ1-3 | TRBV6-1 | CASSDSGTVSGNTIYF | TGTGCCAGCAGTGATTCCGGGACAGTCTCTGGAAACACCATATATTTT
- | once | TRBJ1-5 | TRBV2 | CASSASGYSSQPQHF | TGTGCCAGCAGTGCCTCAGGGTACTCGAGTCAGCCCCAGCATTTT
TRBD1 | - | TRBJ1-1 | TRBV19 | CASRRDRTNTEAFF | TGTGCCAGTAGACGGGACAGAACCAACACTGAAGCTTTCTTT
- | - | TRBJ2-7 | TRBV27 | CASSFAWPHSYEQYF | TGTGCCAGCAGTTTTGCTTGGCCACACTCCTACGAGCAGTACTTC
- | few | TRBJ2-1 | TRBV5-4 | CASSLTGTTYNEQFF | TGTGCCAGCAGCTTGACGGGGACAACCTACAATGAGCAGTTCTTC
TRBD1 | - | TRBJ1-6 | TRBV4-1 | CASSQAAGGFNSPLHF | TGCGCCAGCAGCCAAGCCGCAGGGGGCTTTAATTCACCCCTCCACTTT
- | - | TRBJ1-4 | TRBV6-5 | CASSGNPATNEKLFF | TGTGCCAGCAGCGGGAACCCAGCAACTAATGAAAAACTGTTTTTT
TRBD2 | - | TRBJ2-1 | TRBV2 | CASSLLAGVDEQFF | TGTGCCAGCTCCCTATTAGCGGGGGTTGATGAGCAGTTCTTC
TRBD1 | - | TRBJ2-7 | TRBV6-1 | CASSELLTGRTYEQYF | TGTGCCAGCAGTGAGCTTTTGACAGGGAGAACCTACGAGCAGTACTTC
- | - | TRBJ2-5 | TRBV27 | CASTNGGLETQYF | TGTGCCAGCACCAACGGCGGCTTGGAGACCCAGTACTTC
- | - | TRBJ2-2 | TRBV24-1 | CATSDPPVPGELFF | TGTGCCACCAGTGATCCCCCGGTTCCCGGGGAGCTGTTTTTT
- | - | TRBJ2-1 | TRBV5-1 | CASSPTPTSYNEQFF | TGCGCCAGCAGCCCCACCCCTACCTCCTACAATGAGCAGTTCTTC
TRBD1 | - | TRBJ1-2 | TRBV7-9 | CASSLPGGWYGYTF | TGTGCCAGCAGCTTACCAGGGGGCTGGTATGGCTACACCTTC
- | once | TRBJ1-1 | TRBV15 | CATSRDLGNTEAFF | TGTGCCACCAGCAGAGATCTAGGGAACACTGAAGCTTTCTTT
- | - | TRBJ2-5 | TRBV25-1 | CASSPVGVQETQYF | TGTGCCAGCAGCCCCGTAGGGGTACAAGAGACCCAGTACTTC
TRBD1 | - | TRBJ1-3 | TRBV5-4 | CASSPRTGSGNTIYF | TGTGCCAGCAGCCCCAGGACAGGCTCTGGAAACACCATATATTTT
TRBD2 | - | TRBJ2-2 | TRBV5-8 | CASNRGVNTGELFF | TGTGCCAGCAATCGGGGGGTTAACACCGGGGAGCTGTTTTTT
- | - | TRBJ1-3 | TRBV2 | CARRGSGNTIYF | TGTGCCCGGCGGGGGTCTGGAAACACCATATATTTT